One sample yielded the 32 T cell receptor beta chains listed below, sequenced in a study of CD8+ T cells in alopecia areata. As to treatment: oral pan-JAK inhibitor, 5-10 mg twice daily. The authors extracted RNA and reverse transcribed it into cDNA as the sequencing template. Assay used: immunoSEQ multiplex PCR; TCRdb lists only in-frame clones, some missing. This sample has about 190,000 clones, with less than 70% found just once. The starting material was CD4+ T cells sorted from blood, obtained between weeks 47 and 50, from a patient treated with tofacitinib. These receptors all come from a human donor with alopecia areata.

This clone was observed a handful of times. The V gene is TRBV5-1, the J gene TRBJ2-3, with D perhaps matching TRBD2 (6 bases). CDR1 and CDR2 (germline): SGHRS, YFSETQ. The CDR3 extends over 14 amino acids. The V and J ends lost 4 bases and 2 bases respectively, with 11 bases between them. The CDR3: CASSRRTTTDTQYF. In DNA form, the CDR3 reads TGCGCCAGCAGCAGGCGGACTACCACAGATACGCAGTATTTT.

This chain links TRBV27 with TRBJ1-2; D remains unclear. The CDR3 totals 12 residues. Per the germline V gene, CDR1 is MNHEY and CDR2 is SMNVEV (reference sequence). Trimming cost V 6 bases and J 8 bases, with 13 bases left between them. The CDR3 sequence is CASRSDLFGYTF. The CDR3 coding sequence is TGTGCCAGCAGGTCGGATCTATTCGGCTACACCTTC.

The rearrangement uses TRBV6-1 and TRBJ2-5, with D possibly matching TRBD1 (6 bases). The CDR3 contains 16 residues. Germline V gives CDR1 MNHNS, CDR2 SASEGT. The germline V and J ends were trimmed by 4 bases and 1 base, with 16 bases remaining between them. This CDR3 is CASSGSGTPSQETQYF. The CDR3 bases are TGTGCCAGCAGTGGATCAGGGACACCAAGCCAAGAGACCCAGTACTTC.

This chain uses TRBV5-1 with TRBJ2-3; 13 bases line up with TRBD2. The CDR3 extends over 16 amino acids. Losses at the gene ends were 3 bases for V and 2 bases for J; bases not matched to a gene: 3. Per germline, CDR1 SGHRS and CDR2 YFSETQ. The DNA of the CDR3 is TGCGCCAGCAGCTCGGGGACTAGCGGGAACACAGATACGCAGTATTTT. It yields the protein CASSSGTSGNTDTQYF.

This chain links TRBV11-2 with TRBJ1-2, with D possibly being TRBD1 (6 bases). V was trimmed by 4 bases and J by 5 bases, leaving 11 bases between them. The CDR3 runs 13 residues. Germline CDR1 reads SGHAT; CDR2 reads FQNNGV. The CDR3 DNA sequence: TGTGCCAGCAGCTCTGACAGGCAGTATGGCTACACCTTC. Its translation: CASSSDRQYGYTF.

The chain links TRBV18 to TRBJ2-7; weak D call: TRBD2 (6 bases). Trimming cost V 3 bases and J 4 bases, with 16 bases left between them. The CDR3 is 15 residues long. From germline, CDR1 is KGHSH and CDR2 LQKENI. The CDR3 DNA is TGTGCCAGCTCACCCGGGGCTAGCGATGAGTACGAGCAGTACTTC. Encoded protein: CASSPGASDEYEQYF.

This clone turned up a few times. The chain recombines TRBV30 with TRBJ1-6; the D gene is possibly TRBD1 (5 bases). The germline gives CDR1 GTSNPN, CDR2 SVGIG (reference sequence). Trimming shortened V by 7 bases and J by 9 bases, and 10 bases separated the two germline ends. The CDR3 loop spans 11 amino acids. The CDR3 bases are TGTGCCTCCGGGACTGGTTCACCCCTCCACTTT. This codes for CASGTGSPLHF.

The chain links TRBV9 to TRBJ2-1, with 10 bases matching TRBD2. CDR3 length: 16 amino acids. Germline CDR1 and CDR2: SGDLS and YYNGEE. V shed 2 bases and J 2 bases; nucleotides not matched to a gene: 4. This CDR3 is CASSVLAGETYNEQFF. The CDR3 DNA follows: TGTGCCAGCAGCGTGCTAGCGGGGGAAACCTACAATGAGCAGTTCTTC.

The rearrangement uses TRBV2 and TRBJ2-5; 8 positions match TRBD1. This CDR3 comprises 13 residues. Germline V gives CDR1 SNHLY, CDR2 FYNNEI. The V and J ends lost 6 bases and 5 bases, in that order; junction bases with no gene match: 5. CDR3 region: CASSSDRVETQYF. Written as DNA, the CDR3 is TGTGCCAGCAGCTCGGACAGGGTTGAGACCCAGTACTTC.

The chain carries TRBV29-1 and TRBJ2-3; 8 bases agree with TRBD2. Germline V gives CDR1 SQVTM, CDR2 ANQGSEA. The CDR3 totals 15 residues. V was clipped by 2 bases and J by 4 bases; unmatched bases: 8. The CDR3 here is CSVEMLAGYPDTQYF. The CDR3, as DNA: TGCAGCGTTGAAATGTTAGCGGGGTATCCAGATACGCAGTATTTT.

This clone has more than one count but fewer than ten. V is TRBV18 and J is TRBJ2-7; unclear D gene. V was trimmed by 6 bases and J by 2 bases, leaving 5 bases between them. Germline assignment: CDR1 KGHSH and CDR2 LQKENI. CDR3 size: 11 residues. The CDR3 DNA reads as TGTGCCAGCTCCGATACCTACGAGCAGTACTTC. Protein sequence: CASSDTYEQYF. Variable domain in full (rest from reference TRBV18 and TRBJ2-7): NAGVMQNPRHLVRRRGQEARLRCSPMKGHSHVYWYRQLPEEGLKFMVYLQKENIIDESGMPKERFSAEFPKEGPSILRIQQVVRGDSAAYFCASSDTYEQYFGPGTRLTVT.

CDR3 DNA sequence: TGTGCGACACAAGTAGGGCAGACGAACACTGAAGCTTTCTTT. It is translated as CATQVGQTNTEAFF. This chain uses TRBV30 with TRBJ1-1, with D unclear. The germline gives CDR1 GTSNPN, CDR2 SVGIG (reference sequence). CDR3 size: 14 residues.

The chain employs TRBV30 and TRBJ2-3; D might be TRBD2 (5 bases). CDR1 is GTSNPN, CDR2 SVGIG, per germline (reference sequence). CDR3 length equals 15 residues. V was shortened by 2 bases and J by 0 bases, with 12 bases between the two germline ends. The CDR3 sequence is CAWSLLGLSTDTQYF. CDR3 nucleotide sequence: TGTGCCTGGAGTCTTCTCGGACTTAGCACAGATACGCAGTATTTT.

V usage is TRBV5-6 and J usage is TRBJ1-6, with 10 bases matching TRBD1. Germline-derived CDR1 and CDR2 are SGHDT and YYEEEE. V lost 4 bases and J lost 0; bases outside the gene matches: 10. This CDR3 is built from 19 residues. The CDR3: CASSIWTGGRSSYNSPLHF. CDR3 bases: TGTGCCAGCAGCATATGGACAGGGGGTAGGAGCTCCTATAATTCACCCCTCCACTTT. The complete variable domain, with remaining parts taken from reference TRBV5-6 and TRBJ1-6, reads DAGVTQSPTHLIKTRGQQVTLRCSPKSGHDTVSWYQQALGQGPQFIFQYYEEEERQRGNFPDRFSGHQFPNYSSELNVNALLLGDSALYLCASSIWTGGRSSYNSPLHFGNGTRLTVT.

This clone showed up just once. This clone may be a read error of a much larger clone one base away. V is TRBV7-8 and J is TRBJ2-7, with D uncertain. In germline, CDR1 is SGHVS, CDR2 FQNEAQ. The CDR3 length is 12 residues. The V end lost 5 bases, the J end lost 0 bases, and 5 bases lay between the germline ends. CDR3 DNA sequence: TGTGCCAGCAGCCCGAGCTCCTACGAGCAGTACTTC. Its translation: CASSPSSYEQYF.

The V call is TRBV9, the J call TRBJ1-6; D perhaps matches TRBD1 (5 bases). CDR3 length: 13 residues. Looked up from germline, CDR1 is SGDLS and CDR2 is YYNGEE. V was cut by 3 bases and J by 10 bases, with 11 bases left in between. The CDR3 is CASSDGGRSPLHF. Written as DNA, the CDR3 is TGTGCCAGCAGCGACGGGGGGAGGTCACCCCTCCACTTT.

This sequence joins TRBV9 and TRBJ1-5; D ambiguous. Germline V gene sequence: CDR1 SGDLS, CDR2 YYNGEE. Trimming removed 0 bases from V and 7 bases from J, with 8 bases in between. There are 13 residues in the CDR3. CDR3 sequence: CASSVAGNQPQHF. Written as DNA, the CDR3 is TGTGCCAGCAGCGTAGCCGGGAACCAGCCCCAGCATTTT.

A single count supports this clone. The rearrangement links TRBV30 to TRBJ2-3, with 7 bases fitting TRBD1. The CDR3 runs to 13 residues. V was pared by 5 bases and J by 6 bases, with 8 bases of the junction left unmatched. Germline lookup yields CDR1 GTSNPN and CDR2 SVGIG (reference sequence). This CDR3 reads CAWGKTGIDTQYF. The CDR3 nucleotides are TGTGCCTGGGGAAAGACAGGGATCGATACGCAGTATTTT.

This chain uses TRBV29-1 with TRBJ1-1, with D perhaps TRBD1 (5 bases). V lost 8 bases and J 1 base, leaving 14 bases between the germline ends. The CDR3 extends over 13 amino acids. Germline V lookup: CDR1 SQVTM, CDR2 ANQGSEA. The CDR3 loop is CSPRRGPNTEAFF. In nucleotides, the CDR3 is TGCAGCCCGAGAAGGGGACCGAACACTGAAGCTTTCTTT.

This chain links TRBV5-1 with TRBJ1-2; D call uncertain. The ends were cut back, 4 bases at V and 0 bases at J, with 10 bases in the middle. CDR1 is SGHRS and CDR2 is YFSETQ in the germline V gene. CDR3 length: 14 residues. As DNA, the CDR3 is TGCGCCAGCAGCCGCGAAAGAGCTAACTATGGCTACACCTTC. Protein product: CASSRERANYGYTF.

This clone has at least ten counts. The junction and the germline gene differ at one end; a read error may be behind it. CDR3 region: CASSDGLYVYTF. CDR3 sequence (DNA): TGTGCCAGCAGTGATGGGTTATATGTCTACACCTTC. The chain combines TRBV6-1 with TRBJ1-2, with D unresolved. Looked up from germline, CDR1 is MNHNS and CDR2 is SASEGT. The CDR3 runs 12 residues.

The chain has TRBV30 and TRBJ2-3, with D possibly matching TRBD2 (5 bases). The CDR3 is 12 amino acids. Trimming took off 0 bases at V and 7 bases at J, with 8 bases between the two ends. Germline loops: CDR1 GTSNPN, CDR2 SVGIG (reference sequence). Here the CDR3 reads CAWSVLDHTQYF. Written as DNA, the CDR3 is TGTGCCTGGAGTGTACTAGATCATACGCAGTATTTT. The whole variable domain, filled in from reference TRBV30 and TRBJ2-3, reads SQTIHQWPATLVQPVGSPLSLECTVEGTSNPNLYWYRQAAGRGLQLLFYSVGIGQISSEVPQNLSASRPQDRQFILSSKKLLLSDSGFYLCAWSVLDHTQYFGPGTRLTVL.

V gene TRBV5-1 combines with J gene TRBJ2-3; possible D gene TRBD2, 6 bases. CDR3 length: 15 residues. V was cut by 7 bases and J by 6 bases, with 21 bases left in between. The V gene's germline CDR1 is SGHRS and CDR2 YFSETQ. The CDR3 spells CASFKTRSGADTQYF. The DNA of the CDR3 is TGCGCCAGCTTTAAGACTAGGTCTGGGGCTGATACGCAGTATTTT.

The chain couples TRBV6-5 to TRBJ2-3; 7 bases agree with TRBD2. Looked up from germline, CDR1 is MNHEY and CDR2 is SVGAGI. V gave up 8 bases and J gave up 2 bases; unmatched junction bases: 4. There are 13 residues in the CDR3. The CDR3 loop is CASGTTHTDTQYF. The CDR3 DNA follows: TGTGCCAGCGGGACTACACACACAGATACGCAGTATTTT.

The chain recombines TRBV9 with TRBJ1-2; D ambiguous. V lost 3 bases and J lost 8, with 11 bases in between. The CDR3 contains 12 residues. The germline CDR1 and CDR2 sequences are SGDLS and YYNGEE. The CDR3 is CASSEPRGGYTF. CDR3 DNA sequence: TGTGCCAGCAGCGAGCCCAGAGGGGGCTACACCTTC.

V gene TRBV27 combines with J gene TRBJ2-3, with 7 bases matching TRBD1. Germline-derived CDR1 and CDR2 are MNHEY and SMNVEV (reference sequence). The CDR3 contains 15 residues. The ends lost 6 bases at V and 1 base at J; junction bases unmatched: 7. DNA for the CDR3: TGTGCCAGCAGCCCTACGGGACAGCGCACAGATACGCAGTATTTT. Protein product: CASSPTGQRTDTQYF.

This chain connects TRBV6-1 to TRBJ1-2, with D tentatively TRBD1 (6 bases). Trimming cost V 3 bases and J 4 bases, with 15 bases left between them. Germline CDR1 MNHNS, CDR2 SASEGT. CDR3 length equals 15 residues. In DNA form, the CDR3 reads TGTGCCAGCAGTGATAGGAGCCGGACAGTCTATGGCTACACCTTC. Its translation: CASSDRSRTVYGYTF.

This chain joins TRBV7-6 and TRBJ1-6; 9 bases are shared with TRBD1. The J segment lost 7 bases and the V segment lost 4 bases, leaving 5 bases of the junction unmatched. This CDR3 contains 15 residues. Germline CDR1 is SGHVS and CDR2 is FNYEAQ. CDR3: CASSSTGTGNSPLHF. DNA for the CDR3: TGTGCCAGCAGCTCAACCGGGACAGGGAATTCACCCCTCCACTTT.

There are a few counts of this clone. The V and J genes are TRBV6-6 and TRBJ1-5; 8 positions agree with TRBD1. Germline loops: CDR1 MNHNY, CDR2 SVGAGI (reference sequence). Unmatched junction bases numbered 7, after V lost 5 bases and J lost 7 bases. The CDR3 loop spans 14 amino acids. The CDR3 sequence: CASSARDRWQPQHF. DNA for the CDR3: TGTGCCAGCAGTGCCCGGGACAGGTGGCAGCCCCAGCATTTT.

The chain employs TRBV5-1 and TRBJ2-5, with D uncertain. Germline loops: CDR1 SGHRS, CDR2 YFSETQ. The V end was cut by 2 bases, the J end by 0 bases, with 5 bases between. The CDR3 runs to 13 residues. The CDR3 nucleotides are TGCGCCAGCAGCTTCTGGGACCAAGAGACCCAGTACTTC. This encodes CASSFWDQETQYF.

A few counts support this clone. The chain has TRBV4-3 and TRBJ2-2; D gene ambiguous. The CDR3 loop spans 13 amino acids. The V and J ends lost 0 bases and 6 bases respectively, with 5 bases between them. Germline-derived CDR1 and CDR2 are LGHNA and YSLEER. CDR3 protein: CASSQDMAGELFF. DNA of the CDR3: TGCGCCAGCAGCCAAGATATGGCCGGGGAGCTGTTTTTT.

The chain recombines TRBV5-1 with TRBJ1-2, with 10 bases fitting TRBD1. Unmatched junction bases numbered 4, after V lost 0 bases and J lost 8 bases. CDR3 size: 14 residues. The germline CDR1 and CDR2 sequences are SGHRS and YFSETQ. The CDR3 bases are TGCGCCAGCAGCTTGGCGACAGGGGGCAGAGGCTACACCTTC. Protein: CASSLATGGRGYTF.